One and the same sample provided the 27 T cell receptor beta chains below, sequenced in a study of control samples from healthy donors and cancer patients. Method: immunoSEQ multiplex PCR; TCRdb's copy keeps in-frame clones and lacks some. Among approximately 100,000 clones listed, roughly nine tenths were seen once. Sequencing input: blood. These receptor sequences come from a man younger than 45 in good health.

The chain uses TRBV4-1 and TRBJ2-5; tentative D call: TRBD1 (6 bases). Trimming pared 0 bases from V and 4 bases from J, leaving 12 bases between. There are 15 residues in the CDR3. Germline-derived CDR1 and CDR2 are MGHRA and YSYEKL. In nucleotides, the CDR3 is TGCGCCAGCAGCCAAGATCGGACAGTTCGAGAGACCCAGTACTTC. Translating it yields CASSQDRTVRETQYF.

In nucleotides, the CDR3 is TGTGCCAGCAGCCCGGGGCGGACTGTGAGATACAATGAGCAGTTCTTC. Amino acid sequence: CASSPGRTVRYNEQFF. The rearrangement joins TRBV3-1 (or the pseudogene TRBV3-2) to TRBJ2-1; tentatively, D is TRBD1 or TRBD2 (5 bases each). The CDR3 loop spans 16 amino acids. V was trimmed by 4 bases and J by 4 bases, leaving 17 bases between them. The germline CDR1 and CDR2 sequences are LGHDT and YNNKEL (reference sequence).

J is TRBJ1-2 and V is TRBV25-1; weak D call: TRBD1 (5 bases). Trimming left V 4 bases short and J 4 bases short, with 13 bases between. The CDR3 runs 14 residues. Looked up from germline, CDR1 is MGHDK and CDR2 is SYGVNS. The CDR3 sequence: CASSAGQTFYGYTF. CDR3 DNA: TGTGCCAGCAGTGCGGGGCAGACCTTCTATGGCTACACCTTC.

This rearrangement joins TRBV6-5 to TRBJ2-7, with a weak D call TRBD2 (6 bases). The CDR3 has 15 amino acids. The germline CDR1 and CDR2 sequences are MNHEY and SVGAGI. V lost 5 bases, J lost 5 bases, and 19 bases lay in between. CDR3 protein: CASSPGPGVRNEQYF. CDR3 nucleotide sequence: TGTGCCAGCAGTCCCGGACCGGGGGTAAGGAACGAGCAGTACTTC.

This clone has just a few counts. CDR3 in amino acids: CASSEGETEAFF. CDR3 nucleotide sequence: TGTGCCAGCAGTGAAGGCGAGACTGAAGCTTTCTTT. The genes are TRBV2 and TRBJ1-1; D uncertain. The germline V gene has CDR1 SNHLY and CDR2 FYNNEI. Trimming shortened V by 1 base and J by 5 bases, and 5 bases separated the two germline ends. This CDR3 comprises 12 residues. The full variable domain, rest sourced from reference TRBV2 and TRBJ1-1, is EPEVTQTPSHQVTQMGQEVILRCVPISNHLYFYWYRQILGQKVEFLVSFYNNEISEKSEIFDDQFSVERPDGSNFTLKIRSTKLEDSAMYFCASSEGETEAFFGQGTRLTVV.

This chain joins TRBV7-9 and TRBJ1-3; TRBD1 matches at 7 bases. This CDR3 region has 13 residues. CDR1 is SEHNR, CDR2 FQNEAQ, per germline (reference sequence). After removal of 1 base from V and 7 bases from J, the junction contained 1 base not matched to a gene. DNA for the CDR3: TGTGCCAGCAGCTTAGAACAGGGGAACACCATATATTTT. Amino acid sequence: CASSLEQGNTIYF.

This chain connects TRBV5-1 to TRBJ2-1; the match to TRBD2 covers 7 bases. Germline V lookup: CDR1 SGHRS, CDR2 YFSETQ. CDR3 size: 15 residues. With V trimmed by 2 bases and J by 1 base, 3 bases remained unmatched. CDR3 region: CASSFRRGSYNEQFF. The DNA for the CDR3 is TGCGCCAGCAGCTTCAGGCGGGGGTCCTACAATGAGCAGTTCTTC.

This clone was found once. The chain is built from TRBV4-2 and TRBJ2-7, with D perhaps assigned TRBD1 or TRBD2 (5 bases each). The V and J ends lost 1 base and 2 bases respectively, with 12 bases between them. Germline loops: CDR1 LGHNA, CDR2 YNFKEQ. The CDR3 consists of 15 residues. The CDR3 protein is CASSQGVGATYEQYF. The CDR3 DNA sequence: TGTGCCAGCAGCCAAGGGGTCGGGGCGACCTACGAGCAGTACTTC.

This chain uses TRBV2 with TRBJ2-5; the match to TRBD2 covers 7 bases. The CDR3 is made up of 15 amino acids. With 5 bases clipped from V and 1 base from J, the junction kept 7 bases outside the gene matches. Germline V gene lookup returns CDR1 SNHLY and CDR2 FYNNEI. CDR3 DNA: TGTGCCAGCAGTCCCCAGCGGGGAACCCAAGAGACCCAGTACTTC. It translates to CASSPQRGTQETQYF.

V gene TRBV29-1 combines with J gene TRBJ2-2; 11 bases are shared with TRBD1. The CDR3 runs to 15 residues. Germline V CDR1 and CDR2: SQVTM, ANQGSEA. Unmatched junction bases numbered 5, after V lost 6 bases and J lost 2 bases. CDR3 protein: CSVHRTGGNTGELFF. Written as DNA, the CDR3 is TGCAGCGTCCACCGGACAGGGGGCAACACCGGGGAGCTGTTTTTT.

V is TRBV6-1 and J is TRBJ1-5; D gene uncertain. Germline V gives CDR1 MNHNS, CDR2 SASEGT. The CDR3 is 12 amino acids. The germline V and J ends were trimmed by 2 bases and 9 bases, with 8 bases remaining between them. Written as DNA, the CDR3 is TGTGCCAGCAGTGAACTGTTCGGGCCCCAGCATTTT. It encodes CASSELFGPQHF.

The rearrangement joins TRBV5-6 to TRBJ1-2; D is uncertain. Germline CDR1 SGHDT, CDR2 YYEEEE. CDR3 size: 13 residues. The ends were cut back, 0 bases at V and 4 bases at J, with 7 bases in the middle. Here the CDR3 reads CASSLDRAYGYTF. The CDR3 nucleotides read TGTGCCAGCAGCTTGGACAGAGCCTATGGCTACACCTTC.

In this sample, this clone turned up once. This chain links TRBV11-2 with TRBJ2-6; no definite D call. The CDR3 totals 15 residues. Trimming took 5 bases from V and 4 from J, leaving 12 bases between them. CDR1 and CDR2 from the germline V gene are SGHAT and FQNNGV. The CDR3 DNA reads as TGTGCCAGCAGCCCCCCCCGTCTCGGGGCCAACGTCCTGACTTTC. Its protein product is CASSPPRLGANVLTF.

The genes are TRBV9 and TRBJ2-3; D tentatively reads TRBD1 or TRBD2 (5 bases each). Trimming left V 0 bases short and J 5 bases short, with 16 bases between. The CDR3 has 16 residues. Per the germline V gene, CDR1 is SGDLS and CDR2 is YYNGEE. The CDR3, as DNA: TGTGCCAGCAGCGTAGGAATGCGAGGGGTTGGAGATACGCAGTATTTT. It specifies CASSVGMRGVGDTQYF.

A few counts support this clone. The chain combines TRBV6-5 with TRBJ1-2, with 10 bases matching TRBD1. CDR1 MNHEY and CDR2 SVGAGI come from the germline V gene. This CDR3 has 16 amino acids. V trimming: 0 bases; J trimming: 4 bases; junction bases outside the gene matches: 5. The CDR3 loop reads CASSYSGQGSSYGYTF. In DNA, the CDR3 is TGTGCCAGCAGTTACTCGGGACAGGGGAGTTCCTATGGCTACACCTTC.

The V gene is TRBV7-3, the J gene TRBJ2-3, with D perhaps assigned TRBD1 or TRBD2 (5 bases each). This CDR3 has 16 amino acids. Deletions cut 2 bases from V and 0 bases from J, with 12 bases between. CDR1 is SGHTA, CDR2 FQGTGA, per germline. The CDR3 region is CASSLEGSQSTDTQYF. The CDR3 DNA is TGTGCCAGCAGCTTAGAGGGGTCCCAGAGCACAGATACGCAGTATTTT.

The chain's CDR3 is CASSLDLVSYEQYF. CDR3 in DNA: TGTGCCAGCAGCTTAGATCTCGTGAGTTACGAGCAGTACTTC. The chain links TRBV7-9 to TRBJ2-7; D unresolved. This CDR3 spans 14 amino acids. Looked up from germline, CDR1 is SEHNR and CDR2 is FQNEAQ (reference sequence). Trimming took off 1 base at V and 4 bases at J, with 11 bases between the two ends.

This clone has only one observation. The chain carries TRBV10-1 and TRBJ2-5; D could derive from TRBD1 or TRBD2 (7 bases each). The germline V gene has CDR1 WNHNN and CDR2 SYGVQD (reference sequence). The CDR3 contains 15 residues. Trimming took off 3 bases at V and 2 bases at J, with 13 bases between the two ends. CDR3 region: CASSEGTAGQETQYF. In nucleotides, the CDR3 is TGCGCCAGCAGTGAAGGGACAGCGGGACAAGAGACCCAGTACTTC.

This clone has only a few counts. This rearrangement joins TRBV6-5 to TRBJ2-1, with 11 positions matching TRBD1. The CDR3 is 16 residues long. Germline V CDR1 and CDR2: MNHEY, SVGAGI. The J segment lost 7 bases and the V segment lost 0 bases, leaving 5 bases of the junction unmatched. Here the CDR3 DNA reads TGTGCCAGCAGTTACTCTCCGGGACAGGGGGGGAATGAGCAGTTCTTC. This gives the protein CASSYSPGQGGNEQFF.

Concerning this clone itself: The CDR3 does not end in the conserved phenylalanine or tryptophan, so this is likely a read error. This sequence joins TRBV28 and TRBJ1-1, with D possibly being TRBD1 (5 bases). Germline lookup yields CDR1 MDHEN and CDR2 SYDVKM. The germline V and J ends were trimmed by 6 bases and 5 bases, with 7 bases remaining between them. CDR3 size: 11 residues. The CDR3 loop reads CASSEGTEAFL. The CDR3 DNA reads TGTGCCAGCAGCGAGGGGACTGAAGCTTTCCTT.

The gene calls are TRBV12-5 and TRBJ2-2; D is unclear. This CDR3 contains 13 residues. V was pared by 5 bases and J by 5 bases, with 9 bases between. Looked up from germline, CDR1 is LGHNT and CDR2 is FRNRAP. The CDR3 coding sequence is TGTGCTAGTGGTCCCACGGAGACCGGGGAGCTGTTTTTT. Protein: CASGPTETGELFF. Variable domain in full (rest from reference TRBV12-5 and TRBJ2-2): DARVTQTPRHKVTEMGQEVTMRCQPILGHNTVFWYRQTMMQGLELLAYFRNRAPLDDSGMPKDRFSAEMPDATLATLKIQPSEPRDSAVYFCASGPTETGELFFGEGSRLTVL.

The CDR3 region has the DNA TGTGCCAGCAGCTTAGCGGAGACTAGCGGGGGGGCGGAAGATACGCAGTATTTT. Translating gives CASSLAETSGGAEDTQYF. The chain uses TRBV7-9 and TRBJ2-3; 14 nucleotides line up with TRBD2. Germline values: CDR1 SEHNR, CDR2 FQNEAQ (reference sequence). CDR3 length: 18 amino acids. V lost 0 bases to trimming and J lost 5 bases; unmatched junction nucleotides: 7.

The rearrangement joins TRBV19 to TRBJ1-2; 9 positions agree with TRBD1. Germline values: CDR1 LNHDA, CDR2 SQIVND (reference sequence). V shed 8 bases and J 3 bases; nucleotides not matched to a gene: 4. The CDR3 totals 13 residues. The CDR3 reads CASGDRVYYGYTF. Here the CDR3 DNA reads TGTGCCAGTGGGGACAGGGTCTACTATGGCTACACCTTC.

This clone was seen once. This rearrangement joins TRBV7-9 to TRBJ1-2; D is uncertain. Germline V gene data show CDR1 as SEHNR and CDR2 as FQNEAQ (reference sequence). Trimming took 3 bases from V and 5 from J, leaving 10 bases between them. The CDR3 consists of 13 residues. The CDR3 sequence: CASSLMPEYGYTF. The CDR3 nucleotides are TGTGCCAGCAGCTTGATGCCGGAGTATGGCTACACCTTC.

CDR3 coding DNA: TGTGCCAGCAGTCCCAGTTTGAACACTGAAGCTTTCTTT. This gives the protein CASSPSLNTEAFF. The chain recombines TRBV12-3 or TRBV12-4 with TRBJ1-1, with D unclear. The CDR3 covers 13 residues. The V end lost 5 bases, the J end lost 0 bases, and 7 bases lay between the germline ends.

The chain has TRBV7-9 and TRBJ2-3; D perhaps matches TRBD2 (5 bases). The germline gives CDR1 SEHNR, CDR2 FQNEAQ (reference sequence). This CDR3 region has 15 residues. V gave up 6 bases and J gave up 7 bases, with 20 bases separating them. CDR3 in amino acids: CASSEDSLTSHTQYF. The CDR3 bases are TGTGCCAGCAGTGAGGACTCCTTGACGTCGCATACGCAGTATTTT.

This chain connects TRBV12-3 or TRBV12-4 to TRBJ2-7; TRBD2 agrees at 7 bases. The CDR3 is made up of 13 amino acids. The ends lost 7 bases at V and 2 bases at J; junction bases unmatched: 5. CDR3 bases: TGTGCCAGCACGCCTCGGGGGGCCTACGAGCAGTACGTC. Protein sequence: CASTPRGAYEQYV.